Sequencing of this TCR beta chain was carried out in a study of response to subunit inactivated influenza vaccine (dated 2018 in TCRdb). Background on the whole study: Deep quantitative profiling of the T cell receptor repertoire was used in the study to follow responses to a trivalent subunit inactivated influenza vaccine.

The paper's findings and limits, for the study overall: The authors proposed that each seasonal influenza vaccination may bring in only a limited number of new T cells.

Library construction relied on RT-PCR. The sequencing machine was an Illumina HiSeq 2500. TCRdb reprocessing: public reads trimmed at Q25 with fastp, clones called with MiXCR, in-frame beta chains kept. All rows with the same CDR3 protein become a single entry with the most common DNA and genes. This sample comprises about 540,000 distinct CDR3 sequences, approximately 14% of them detected only once. The ten largest clones represent 11% of the sample. V was cut back by 0 bases and J by 4 bases, leaving a gap of 10 bases between them. Measured from the cysteine to the phenylalanine, the CDR3 is 14 residues long. Only the CDR3 DNA stays, 42 bases, in frame from base 1. Taken from the germline V gene, the CDR1 and CDR2 loops are SGHRS and YFSETQ. This clonotype was picked up a small number of times. The antigen it binds to is not known. Per-base quality was not reported, and no clone a single base away is much larger than it.

The sample here was PBMCs from blood, taken roughly 12 days after vaccination. Recombination connected TRBV5-1 to TRBJ1-1; the D gene assignment is ambiguous. This receptor was obtained from a man aged 45-60 years who received an inactivated influenza vaccine. Donor details come from another sample of the same person, matched by shared clones. The CDR3 loop reads CASSLGQPGTEAFF. Here is the DNA: TGCGCCAGCAGCTTGGGGCAGCCGGGCACTGAAGCTTTCTTT.